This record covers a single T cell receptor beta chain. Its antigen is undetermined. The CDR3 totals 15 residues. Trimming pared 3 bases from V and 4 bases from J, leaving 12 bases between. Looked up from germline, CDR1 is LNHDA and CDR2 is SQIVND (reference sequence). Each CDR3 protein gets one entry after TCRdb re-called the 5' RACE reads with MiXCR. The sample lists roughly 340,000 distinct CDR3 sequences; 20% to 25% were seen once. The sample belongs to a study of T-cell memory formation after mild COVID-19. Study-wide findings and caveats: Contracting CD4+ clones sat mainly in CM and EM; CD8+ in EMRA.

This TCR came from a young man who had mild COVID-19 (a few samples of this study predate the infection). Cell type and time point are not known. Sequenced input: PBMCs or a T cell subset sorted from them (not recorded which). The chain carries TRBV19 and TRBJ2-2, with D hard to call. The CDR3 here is CASSMKLIGTGELFF. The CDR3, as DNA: TGTGCCAGTAGTATGAAGCTGATTGGCACCGGGGAGCTGTTTTTT. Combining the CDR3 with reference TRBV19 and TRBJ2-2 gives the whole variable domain DGGITQSPKYLFRKEGQNVTLSCEQNLNHDAMYWYRQDPGQGLRLIYYSQIVNDFQKGDIAEGYSVSREKKESFPLTVTSAQKNPTAFYLCASSMKLIGTGELFFGEGSRLTVL.